The 21 T cell receptor beta chains reported below all come from one sample, sequenced in a study of Ad26.COV2.S vaccination and SARS-CoV-2 variants. Treatment described: about 20 received Ad26.COV2.S at low or high dose, single or two shots; 5 received placebo; per-sample allocation not given. Samples came from day 63 after the first vaccine or placebo injection. Some clones are missing from TCRdb's copy, which holds only in-frame ones; the method was immunoSEQ multiplex PCR. The sample carries around 450,000 clones, nearly 90% recorded once. This material consisted of peripheral blood, taken in a trial of Ad26.COV2.S vaccine versus placebo. Source of these receptors: a person aged 18-60 years who received the Ad26.COV2.S COVID-19 vaccine or a placebo.

This clone is a singleton in its sample. Other DNA sequences from this sample encode an identical CDR3 as well. The rearrangement joins TRBV12-3 or TRBV12-4 to TRBJ1-5, with D uncertain. V shed 3 bases and J shed 7 bases, with 7 bases lying between them. The CDR3 totals 12 residues. The CDR3 sequence is CASSLAGQPQHF. CDR3 DNA: TGTGCCAGCAGTTTGGCTGGGCAGCCCCAGCATTTT.

The chain joins TRBV30 to TRBJ2-1; 10 nucleotides agree with TRBD1. This CDR3 comprises 14 residues. Germline CDR1 is GTSNPN and CDR2 is SVGIG (reference sequence). Unmatched junction bases numbered 5, after V lost 5 bases and J lost 4 bases. CDR3 sequence: CAWGQGVFYNEQFF. The CDR3 DNA reads as TGTGCCTGGGGACAGGGGGTGTTTTACAATGAGCAGTTCTTC. Supplemented by reference TRBV30 and TRBJ2-1, the full variable domain reads SQTIHQWPATLVQPVGSPLSLECTVEGTSNPNLYWYRQAAGRGLQLLFYSVGIGQISSEVPQNLSASRPQDRQFILSSKKLLLSDSGFYLCAWGQGVFYNEQFFGPGTRLTVL.

The V gene is TRBV5-4, the J gene TRBJ1-2; 8 bases align to TRBD1. The CDR3 extends over 13 amino acids. CDR1 is SGHNT, CDR2 YYREEE, per germline (reference sequence). V gave up 10 bases and J gave up 4 bases; unmatched junction bases: 9. The CDR3 is CAWDRTFGYGYTF. The CDR3 nucleotides read TGTGCCTGGGACAGGACTTTTGGCTATGGCTACACCTTC. The entire variable domain, with the rest obtained from reference TRBV5-4 and TRBJ1-2, is as follows: ETGVTQSPTHLIKTRGQQVTLRCSSQSGHNTVSWYQQALGQGPQFIFQYYREEENGRGNFPPRFSGLQFPNYSSELNVNALELDDSALYLCAWDRTFGYGYTFGSGTRLTVV.

The chain uses TRBV11-2 and TRBJ1-1; D is unclear. Germline loops: CDR1 SGHAT, CDR2 FQNNGV. V was pared by 1 base and J by 2 bases, with 23 bases between. The CDR3 runs 19 residues. This CDR3 reads CASSLVLWTDELVNTEAFF. As DNA, the CDR3 is TGTGCCAGCAGCTTAGTCCTCTGGACGGACGAGTTAGTTAACACTGAAGCTTTCTTT.

This sequence joins TRBV5-1 and TRBJ1-3; the D gene is possibly TRBD1 (6 bases). The germline V gene encodes CDR1 SGHRS and CDR2 YFSETQ. The CDR3 is made up of 15 amino acids. With 4 bases removed from V and 0 bases from J, the gap between germline ends came to 11 bases. The CDR3 region is CASSPGHNSGNTIYF. CDR3 nucleotides: TGCGCCAGCAGCCCGGGACACAACTCTGGAAACACCATATATTTT.

CDR3 nucleotides: TGTGCCAGCAGCTTTATGGAGAACTATGGCTACACCTTC. Translation: CASSFMENYGYTF. The chain recombines TRBV5-4 with TRBJ1-2; no clear D. Per germline, CDR1 SGHNT and CDR2 YYREEE (reference sequence). The V gene lost 2 bases and the J gene lost 2 bases, with 7 bases spanning the gap. There are 13 residues in the CDR3.

This clone was observed once. The V call is TRBV25-1, the J call TRBJ1-2; 8 nucleotides agree with TRBD1. Germline V CDR1 and CDR2: MGHDK, SYGVNS. The V gene end was trimmed by 6 bases and the J gene end by 4 bases; junction bases not matched to a gene: 10. The CDR3 loop spans 15 amino acids. The CDR3 spells CASSKDGQGLYGYTF. The DNA of the CDR3 is TGTGCCAGCAGCAAAGACGGACAGGGACTCTATGGCTACACCTTC.

The chain links TRBV29-1 to TRBJ2-7; 8 nucleotides line up with TRBD1. The CDR3 spans 15 residues. J lost 2 bases, V lost 3 bases, and 9 bases had no gene match. The germline V gene encodes CDR1 SQVTM and CDR2 ANQGSEA. The CDR3 sequence: CSVEGLAQGAYEQYF. The CDR3 bases are TGCAGCGTTGAGGGATTGGCACAGGGGGCCTACGAGCAGTACTTC.

The chain joins TRBV3-1 (or the pseudogene TRBV3-2) to TRBJ1-2; D is undetermined. The V end lost 1 base, the J end lost 4 bases, and 10 bases lay between the germline ends. From germline, CDR1 is LGHDT and CDR2 YNNKEL (reference sequence). The CDR3 runs to 14 residues. This CDR3 is CASSQVGVPYGYTF. The CDR3 region has the DNA TGTGCCAGCAGCCAAGTCGGAGTGCCCTATGGCTACACCTTC.

The CDR3 coding sequence is TGTGCCAGCAGTTTAATTAGGGACAGACCGCAGTATTTT. Amino acid sequence: CASSLIRDRPQYF. V usage is TRBV28 and J usage is TRBJ2-3; 7 bases map to TRBD1. The germline CDR1 and CDR2 sequences are MDHEN and SYDVKM. This CDR3 contains 13 residues. Losses at the gene ends were 2 bases for V and 10 bases for J; bases not matched to a gene: 6.

This clone appeared a single time. This chain connects TRBV7-8 to TRBJ1-5, with D maybe TRBD1 (6 bases). Per the germline V gene, CDR1 is SGHVS and CDR2 is FQNEAQ. Trimming pared 2 bases from V and 1 base from J, leaving 24 bases between. This CDR3 is built from 20 residues. CDR3 loop: CASSLKGRRGPLMSNQPQHF. The CDR3 DNA reads as TGTGCCAGCAGCTTAAAAGGCCGCAGGGGCCCTTTGATGAGCAATCAGCCCCAGCATTTT.

V gene TRBV2 combines with J gene TRBJ1-5; no firm D call. The CDR3 length is 17 residues. V gave up 3 bases and J gave up 0 bases, with 15 bases separating them. Germline values: CDR1 SNHLY, CDR2 FYNNEI. The CDR3 DNA follows: TGTGCCAGCAGTGAGCATTCTTTCCGGGATAGCAATCAGCCCCAGCATTTT. Its protein product is CASSEHSFRDSNQPQHF.

J is TRBJ2-7 and V is TRBV18; D possibly matches TRBD1 or TRBD2 (5 bases each). V was shortened by 6 bases and J by 3 bases, with 15 bases between the two germline ends. This CDR3 contains 14 residues. Per germline, CDR1 KGHSH and CDR2 LQKENI. In nucleotides, the CDR3 is TGTGCCAGCTCTCGAACGGGGCAGGGCTACGAGCAGTACTTC. Translation gives CASSRTGQGYEQYF.

The CDR3 DNA is TGTGCCAGTCTTGGGAGGGAATCTGGGGCCAACGTCCTGACTTTC. Translating gives CASLGRESGANVLTF. This chain joins TRBV19 and TRBJ2-6; 7 bases are a match to TRBD2. CDR3 size: 15 residues. V dropped 8 bases and J dropped 1; count of bases not matched to a gene: 5. Germline CDR1 LNHDA, CDR2 SQIVND (reference sequence).

This clone is a singleton in its sample. The V call is TRBV6-6, the J call TRBJ1-2, with 12 bases lining up with TRBD1. This CDR3 spans 15 amino acids. Germline values: CDR1 MNHNY, CDR2 SVGAGI (reference sequence). Trimming at V came to 4 bases and at J to 7 bases, leaving 7 bases not matched to a gene. Written as DNA, the CDR3 is TGTGCCAGCAGTTCCCGGGACAGGGGGCCCCGTGGCTACACCTTC. Its translation: CASSSRDRGPRGYTF.

The gene calls are TRBV4-1 and TRBJ1-5, with TRBD1 as a possible D gene (6 bases). CDR3 length equals 12 residues. V lost 2 bases to trimming and J lost 11 bases, with 10 bases between them. Germline CDR1 and CDR2: MGHRA and YSYEKL. The CDR3, as DNA: TGCGCCAGCAGCCAACCCAGGGGTACCCAGCATTTT. Its protein is CASSQPRGTQHF.

The chain joins TRBV28 to TRBJ1-3, with D possibly matching TRBD1 (5 bases). Germline values: CDR1 MDHEN, CDR2 SYDVKM. V shed 7 bases and J shed 3 bases, with 10 bases lying between them. The CDR3 sequence is 13 residues long. As DNA, the CDR3 is TGTGCCAGCAATTGGGGGGTTGGAAACACCATATATTTT. Translation: CASNWGVGNTIYF.

This clone was seen a handful of times. The chain employs TRBV30 and TRBJ2-7, with D possibly being TRBD1 or TRBD2 (5 bases each). V was pared by 5 bases and J by 0 bases, with 17 bases between. Germline CDR1 and CDR2: GTSNPN and SVGIG (reference sequence). The CDR3 has 15 amino acids. CDR3: CAWGPPWGSSYEQYF. Here the CDR3 DNA reads TGTGCCTGGGGTCCTCCGTGGGGGAGCTCCTACGAGCAGTACTTC.

The rearrangement uses TRBV7-2 and TRBJ1-2; D gene ambiguous. CDR3 length equals 14 residues. Germline values: CDR1 SGHTA, CDR2 FQGNSA. Trimming pared 3 bases from V and 5 bases from J, leaving 13 bases between. CDR3 protein: CASSFVREGYGYTF. CDR3 DNA: TGTGCCAGCAGCTTCGTTAGGGAGGGTTATGGCTACACCTTC.

The gene calls are TRBV3-1 (or the pseudogene TRBV3-2) and TRBJ2-5; 14 bases agree with TRBD2. Germline V lookup: CDR1 LGHDT, CDR2 YNNKEL (reference sequence). With 4 bases clipped from V and 6 bases from J, the junction kept 16 bases outside the gene matches. This CDR3 is 19 amino acids long. CDR3 DNA: TGTGCCAGCAGCCGCAGGGGACTAGCGGGAGTAGTCGTCCTTAAGACCCAGTACTTC. This translates into CASSRRGLAGVVVLKTQYF.

The rearrangement uses TRBV5-4 and TRBJ2-7; D remains ambiguous. With 0 bases removed from V and 3 bases from J, the gap between germline ends came to 7 bases. The CDR3 is made up of 13 amino acids. Germline CDR1 is SGHNT and CDR2 is YYREEE (reference sequence). CDR3 coding DNA: TGTGCCAGCAGCTTGGCTAACAACTACGAGCAGTACTTC. Encoded protein: CASSLANNYEQYF.